This T cell receptor beta chain was sequenced during a study of blood T cells in healthy people across ages. Study results and limitations: Roughly linearly, TCR beta diversity per million T cells fell as age increased.

Trimming cost V 0 bases and J 9 bases, with 15 bases left between them. There are 14 residues in the CDR3. Germline lookup yields CDR1 SEHNR and CDR2 FQNEAQ (reference sequence). About this clonotype: Antigen: not known.

Primed by a sample-barcoded 5' primer and a J-beta primer mix, a second PCR proceeded for 7 to 11 cycles. MiXCR, applied by TCRdb to the 5' RACE reads, yields one record per CDR3 protein. The sample has 540,000 or so distinct CDR3 sequences, less than 60% seen once. The gene calls are TRBV7-9 and TRBJ2-7; TRBD1 might be the D (5 bases). Input material: blood. This clonotype was sampled from a man older than 75 in good health. For the CDR3, the DNA is TGTGCCAGCAGCTTAGCGGGGCCGGAGCGCGTGCAGTACTTC. As protein: CASSLAGPERVQYF. Full variable domain (rest looked up from reference TRBV7-9 and TRBJ2-7): DTGVSQNPRHKITKRGQNVTFRCDPISEHNRLYWYRQTLGQGPEFLTYFQNEAQLEKSRLLSDRFSAERPKGSFSTLEIQRTEQGDSAMYLCASSLAGPERVQYFGPGTRLTVT.